The clone carrying this T cell receptor beta chain was recorded many times. Its antigen is not identified. The CDR3 sequence is 15 residues long. Losses at the gene ends were 6 bases for V and 3 bases for J; bases not matched to a gene: 10. Germline V CDR1 and CDR2: SEHNR, FQNEAQ (reference sequence). The sample belongs to a study of T cell repertoires in cytomegalovirus infection. Study as a whole: Peptides in the study included HLA-C-restricted and HLA-B-restricted CMV epitopes. Public TCR beta signatures were indicative of both CMV infection and a matching HLA type. General study results and limits: The study found HLA-C-restricted CMV-specific TCR beta clonotypes dominating the ex vivo response.

One entry per CDR3 protein results from TCRdb running MiXCR on the reads. The sample has approximately 110,000 distinct CDR3 sequences, under 50% seen once. The receptor comes from a human donor in good health (CMV status not recorded). Some clones in this sample may be carry-over from other donors' samples. This sample comprised CD8+ T cells from cultured PBMCs, obtained from culture after CMV antigen stimulation. This rearrangement joins TRBV7-9 to TRBJ1-2, with 7 bases that match TRBD1. CDR3 region: CASSQQTGADYGYTF. The CDR3, as DNA: TGTGCCAGCAGTCAGCAAACAGGGGCGGACTATGGCTACACCTTC.